A selection of T cell receptor beta chains follows, all from one sample in a study of sequential checkpoint blockade in melanoma. Data came from immunoSEQ multiplex PCR; TCRdb stores just in-frame clones and leaves some out. Of more than 2,500 clones in the sample, under 25% were seen once. Material: tumor tissue (inferred from file names), obtained from a patient given nivolumab and ipilimumab in sequence. These receptors all stem from a human donor with melanoma. CDR3s include the opening cysteine and the closing phenylalanine or tryptophan. D genes are given only for firm matches. Where a row states a size, it is once, few, many or the class of an expanded clone; other rows omit it.

TRBV28	few	TRBJ2-3	NA	TGTGCCAGCAGTCTTACGGAAGATACGCAGTATTTT	CASSLTEDTQYF
TRBV11-3	many	TRBJ1-5	NA	TGTGCCAGCAGCCCCGGGACCATGGGAAATCAGCCCCAGCATTTT	CASSPGTMGNQPQHF
TRBV11-3	large	TRBJ2-2	NA	TGTGCCAGCAGCTCCTCTAGCGAGAACACCGGGGAGCTGTTTTTT	CASSSSSENTGELFF
TRBV19	once	TRBJ1-2	NA	TGTGCCAGTAGTCCTCGCGGGGGCTACCACTATGGCTACACCTTC	CASSPRGGYHYGYTF
TRBV4-1	few	TRBJ2-5	TRBD1	TGCGCCAGCAGCCATGAAGACAGGGGGGTGGAGACCCAGTACTTC	CASSHEDRGVETQYF
TRBV10-2	NA	TRBJ2-2	TRBD1	TGCGCCAGTTGGACAGGGGGCTTCACCGGGGAGCTGTTTTTT	CASWTGGFTGELFF
TRBV15	medium-sized	TRBJ1-2	TRBD1	TGTGCCACCAGCAGAGTCGGGGGACAGGTCTATGGCTACACCTTC	CATSRVGGQVYGYTF
TRBV30	few	TRBJ1-4	NA	TGTGCCTGGTCAGGGACCCAGGGGGAAAAACTGTTTTTT	CAWSGTQGEKLFF
TRBV6-8	few	TRBJ2-7	NA	TGTGCCAGCAGTTACGGGGCAGCCTACGAGCAGTACTTC	CASSYGAAYEQYF
TRBV6-8	few	TRBJ1-5	TRBD1	TGTGCCAGCAGTACAGGGGACGGGCATCAGCCCCAGCATTTT	CASSTGDGHQPQHF
TRBV2	many	TRBJ1-2	NA	TGTGCCAGCAGTGGGGTGGCGGGAGGAGGAAGCTACACCTTC	CASSGVAGGGSYTF
TRBV29-1	NA	TRBJ2-2	TRBD1	TGCAGCGTTGACCGGGACAGAGACACCGGGGAGCTGTTTTTT	CSVDRDRDTGELFF
TRBV29-1	NA	TRBJ2-1	NA	TGCAGCGTTGAATTGCCGGGGTTCAATGAGCAGTTCTTC	CSVELPGFNEQFF
TRBV11-3	many	TRBJ2-3	NA	TGTGCCAGCAGCTCGTCCGGGCTATTAGGTACGCAGTATTTT	CASSSSGLLGTQYF
TRBV29-1	NA	TRBJ2-3	NA	TGCAGCGTTGGTACAGGGTCCACAGATACGCAGTATTTT	CSVGTGSTDTQYF
TRBV29-1	NA	TRBJ2-3	NA	TGCAGCGCTCTACAGCCAGCTAGCACAGATACGCAGTATTTT	CSALQPASTDTQYF
TRBV11-3	many	TRBJ2-1	TRBD1	TGTGCCAGCAGCTTTCAAACAGGGGTGGGTGAGCAGTTCTTC	CASSFQTGVGEQFF
TRBV27	large	TRBJ1-1	NA	TGTGCCAGCAGTTTATCGGGGGACCGCCGAATTGAAGCTTTCTTT	CASSLSGDRRIEAFF
TRBV12-2	few	TRBJ2-2	NA	TGTGCCAGTTCTAGGGGGCAGTACACCGGGGAGCTGTTTTTT	CASSRGQYTGELFF
TRBV11-3	medium-sized	TRBJ2-5	NA	TGTGCCAGCAGCTTGGGACGGGGGGCGCCAGAGACCCAGTACTTC	CASSLGRGAPETQYF
TRBV6-8	hyperexpanded	TRBJ1-2	NA	TGTGCCAGCAGCGGGTTTCGAGCTTATGGCTACACCTTC	CASSGFRAYGYTF
TRBV5-1	NA	TRBJ1-3	NA	TGCGCCAGCAGCTTGAAAATGACGGAGGCTGGAAACACCATATATTTT	CASSLKMTEAGNTIYF
TRBV6-8	many	TRBJ1-5	NA	TGTGCCAGCAGCCTGACAGAAAGGGGCAATCAGCCCCAGCATTTT	CASSLTERGNQPQHF
TRBV30	NA	TRBJ1-6	NA	TGTGCCTGGAGTGTATTCGGGGCTGGGAATTCACCCCTCCACTTT	CAWSVFGAGNSPLHF
TRBV6-8	medium-sized	TRBJ1-1	NA	TGTGCCAGCAGTTCCAACCCGGGAATCTTTGCTGCAACAGAAGCTTTCTTT	CASSSNPGIFAATEAFF
TRBV19	medium-sized	TRBJ2-5	NA	TGTGCCAGTAGTACCGAAACAGGAGAGACCCAGTACTTC	CASSTETGETQYF
TRBV6-8	few	TRBJ2-2	TRBD1	TGTGCCAGCAGTATGACAGGGGGCAACACCGGGGAGCTGTTTTTT	CASSMTGGNTGELFF
TRBV6-8	large	TRBJ2-5	NA	TGTGCCAGCACCCCGGAACTCATAGGAGAGACCCAGTACTTC	CASTPELIGETQYF
TRBV11-3	many	TRBJ2-5	TRBD2	TGTGCCAGCAGCTTGGGAAGTAGCGGGCAAGAGACCCAGTACTTC	CASSLGSSGQETQYF
TRBV30	few	TRBJ2-2	NA	TGTGCCTGGAGTGTACCGGGACTCGGAACCGGGGAGCTGTTTTTT	CAWSVPGLGTGELFF
TRBV19	NA	TRBJ2-7	NA	TGTGCCAGTAGCGGTGATTTCTACGAGCAGTACTTC	CASSGDFYEQYF
TRBV6-8	NA	TRBJ1-1	NA	TGTGCCATCAGTGGAGTGGTAGGCGAGAACACTGAAGCTTTCTTT	CAISGVVGENTEAFF
TRBV29-1	NA	TRBJ2-5	TRBD2	TGCAGCGCGGGACTAGCGGGGCTCTTACAAGAGACCCAGTACTTC	CSAGLAGLLQETQYF
TRBV11-3	few	TRBJ2-2	TRBD1	TGTGCCAGCAGCGCGGGACAGGCGTCGAACACCGGGGAGCTGTTTTTT	CASSAGQASNTGELFF
TRBV30	few	TRBJ1-5	NA	TGTGCCTGGGATCAACAGGGATTGGGTCAGCCCCAGCATTTT	CAWDQQGLGQPQHF
TRBV11-3	NA	TRBJ1-2	NA	TGTGCCAGCAGCGTGAGGGGGGGCACGGGCTATGGCTACACCTTC	CASSVRGGTGYGYTF
TRBV19	once	TRBJ2-7	TRBD2	TGTGCCAGTAGTATGCTAGCGGGACAATCCTACGAGCAGTACTTC	CASSMLAGQSYEQYF
TRBV5-1	NA	TRBJ1-2	TRBD1	TGCGCCAGCAGCAGAACAGGGGGAACAGCTAACTATGGCTACACCTTC	CASSRTGGTANYGYTF
TRBV11-3	many	TRBJ2-3	NA	TGTGCCAGCAGCATATCTACCGGGACCCCGGGGGATACGCAGTATTTT	CASSISTGTPGDTQYF
TRBV6-8	medium-sized	TRBJ2-7	NA	TGTGCCAGCAGCACGGCTAGCTTCAACTACGAGCAGTACTTC	CASSTASFNYEQYF
TRBV10-1	few	TRBJ1-1	NA	TGCGCCAGCAGTCCATCGTGGGGGGTCATGAACACTGAAGCTTTCTTT	CASSPSWGVMNTEAFF
TRBV11-3	many	TRBJ1-2	NA	TGTGCCAGCAGCGCGATAAAGGTCGGGGGCTATGGCTACACCTTC	CASSAIKVGGYGYTF
TRBV6-8	few	TRBJ1-2	TRBD1	TGTGCCAGCAGTTACCAAGACAGGGAAGGGGGCAGGGATGGCTACACCTTC	CASSYQDREGGRDGYTF
TRBV15	NA	TRBJ2-3	NA	TGTGCCACCAGTAGTCGGACCGTAGCCGTTAGCACAAATACGCAGTATTTT	CATSSRTVAVSTNTQYF